This TCR beta chain was recovered during a study of blood T cell repertoires in COVID-19. The data were produced by immunoSEQ multiplex PCR, yet TCRdb's version contains in-frame clones alone and is incomplete. The repertoire holds approximately 82,000 clones, with around 83% as singletons. The sequencing input was peripheral blood. The receptor was isolated from a woman aged 55-70 years with acute or convalescent COVID-19.

The CDR3 region has the DNA TGTGCCACCAGTGATTGGGCTAGCGGGAGTTACGAGCAGTACTTC. As protein: CATSDWASGSYEQYF. The chain uses TRBV24-1 and TRBJ2-7; 10 nucleotides agree with TRBD2. The V segment lost 2 bases and the J segment 4 bases; nucleotides outside the gene matches: 4. CDR3 length equals 15 residues. Germline CDR1 is KGHDR and CDR2 is SFDVKD.